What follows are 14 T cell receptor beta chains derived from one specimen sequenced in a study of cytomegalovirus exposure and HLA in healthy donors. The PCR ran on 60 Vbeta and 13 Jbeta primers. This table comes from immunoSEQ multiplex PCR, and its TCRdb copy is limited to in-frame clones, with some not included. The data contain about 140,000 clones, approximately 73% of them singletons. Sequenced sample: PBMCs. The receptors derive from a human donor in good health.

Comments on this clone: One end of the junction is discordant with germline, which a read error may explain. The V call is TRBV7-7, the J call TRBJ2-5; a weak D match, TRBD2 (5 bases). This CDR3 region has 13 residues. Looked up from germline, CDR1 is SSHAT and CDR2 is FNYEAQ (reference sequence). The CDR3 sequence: CASSLNNRGTQYF. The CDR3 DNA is TGTGCTAGCAGCTTAAATAACCGGGGGACCCAGTACTTC. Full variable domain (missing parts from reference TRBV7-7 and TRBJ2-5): GAGVSQSPRYKVTKRGQDVTLRCDPISSHATLYWYQQALGQGPEFLTYFNYEAQPDKSGLPSDRFSAERPEGSISTLTIQRTEQRDSAMYRCASSLNNRGTQYFGPGTRLLVL.

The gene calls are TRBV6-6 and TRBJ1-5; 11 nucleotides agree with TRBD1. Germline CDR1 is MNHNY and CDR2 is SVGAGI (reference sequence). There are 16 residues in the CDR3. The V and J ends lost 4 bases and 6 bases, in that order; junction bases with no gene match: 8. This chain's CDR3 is CASSSTGQGAGQPQHF. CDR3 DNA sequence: TGTGCCAGCAGTTCCACCGGACAGGGGGCTGGTCAGCCCCAGCATTTT.

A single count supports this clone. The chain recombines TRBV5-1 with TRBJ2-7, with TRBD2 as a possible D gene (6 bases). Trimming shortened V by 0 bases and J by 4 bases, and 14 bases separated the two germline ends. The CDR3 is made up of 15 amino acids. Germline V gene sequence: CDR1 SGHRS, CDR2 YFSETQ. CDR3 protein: CASSLAPGASYEQYF. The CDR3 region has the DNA TGCGCCAGCAGCTTGGCCCCGGGAGCTTCTTACGAGCAGTACTTC.

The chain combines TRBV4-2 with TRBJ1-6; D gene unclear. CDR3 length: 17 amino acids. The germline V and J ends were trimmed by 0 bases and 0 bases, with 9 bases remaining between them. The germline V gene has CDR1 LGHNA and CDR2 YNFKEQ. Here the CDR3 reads CASSQEGPYSYNSPLHF. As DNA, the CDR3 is TGTGCCAGCAGCCAAGAGGGCCCTTACTCCTATAATTCACCCCTCCACTTT.

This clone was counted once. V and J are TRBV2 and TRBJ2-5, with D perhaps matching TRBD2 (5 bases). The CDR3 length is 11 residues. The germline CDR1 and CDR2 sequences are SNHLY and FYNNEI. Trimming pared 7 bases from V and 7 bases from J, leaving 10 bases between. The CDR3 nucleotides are TGTGCCAGCACCGGGATGGCGACCCAGTACTTC. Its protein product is CASTGMATQYF.

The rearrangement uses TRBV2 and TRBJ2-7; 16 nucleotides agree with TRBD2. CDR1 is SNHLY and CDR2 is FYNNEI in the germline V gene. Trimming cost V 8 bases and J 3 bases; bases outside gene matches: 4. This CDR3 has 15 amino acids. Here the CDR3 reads CASGGLAGGVYEQYF. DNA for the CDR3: TGTGCCAGCGGGGGACTAGCGGGAGGGGTCTACGAGCAGTACTTC.

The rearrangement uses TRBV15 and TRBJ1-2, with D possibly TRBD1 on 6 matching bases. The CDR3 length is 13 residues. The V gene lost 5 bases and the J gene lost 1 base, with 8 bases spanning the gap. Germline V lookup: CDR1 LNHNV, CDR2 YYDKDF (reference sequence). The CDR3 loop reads CATSEGHNYGYTF. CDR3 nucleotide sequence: TGTGCCACCAGCGAGGGACATAACTATGGCTACACCTTC. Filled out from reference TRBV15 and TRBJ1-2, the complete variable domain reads DAMVIQNPRYQVTQFGKPVTLSCSQTLNHNVMYWYQQKSSQAPKLLFHYYDKDFNNEADTPDNFQSRRPNTSFCFLDIRSPGLGDTAMYLCATSEGHNYGYTFGSGTRLTVV.

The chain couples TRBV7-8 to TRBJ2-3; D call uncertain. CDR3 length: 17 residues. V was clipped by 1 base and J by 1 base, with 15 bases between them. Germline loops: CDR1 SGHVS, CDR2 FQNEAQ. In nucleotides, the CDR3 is TGTGCCAGCAGCTTAGTAAAGCGACCCGTGGGCACAGATACGCAGTATTTT. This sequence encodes CASSLVKRPVGTDTQYF.

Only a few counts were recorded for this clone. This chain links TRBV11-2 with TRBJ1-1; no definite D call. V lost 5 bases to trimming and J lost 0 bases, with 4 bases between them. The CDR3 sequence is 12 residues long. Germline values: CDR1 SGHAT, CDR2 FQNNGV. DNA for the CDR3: TGTGCCAGCAGCCTTATGAACACTGAAGCTTTCTTT. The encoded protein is CASSLMNTEAFF.

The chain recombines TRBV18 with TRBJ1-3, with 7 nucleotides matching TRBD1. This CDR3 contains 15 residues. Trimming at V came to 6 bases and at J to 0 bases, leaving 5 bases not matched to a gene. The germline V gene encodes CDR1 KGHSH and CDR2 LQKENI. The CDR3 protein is CASSTGTASGNTIYF. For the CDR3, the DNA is TGTGCCAGCTCCACCGGGACAGCCTCTGGAAACACCATATATTTT.

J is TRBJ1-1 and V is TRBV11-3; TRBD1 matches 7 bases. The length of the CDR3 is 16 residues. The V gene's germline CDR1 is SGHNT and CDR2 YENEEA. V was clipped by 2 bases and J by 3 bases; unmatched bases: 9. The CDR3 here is CASSLQSGGFDTEAFF. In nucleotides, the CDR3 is TGTGCCAGCAGCTTACAGTCAGGGGGATTCGACACTGAAGCTTTCTTT.

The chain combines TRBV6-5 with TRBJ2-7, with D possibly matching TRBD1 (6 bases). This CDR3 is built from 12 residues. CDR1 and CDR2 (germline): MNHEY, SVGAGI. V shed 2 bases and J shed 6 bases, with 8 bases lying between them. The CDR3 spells CASSYTGTEQYF. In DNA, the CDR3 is TGTGCCAGCAGTTACACAGGGACCGAGCAGTACTTC.

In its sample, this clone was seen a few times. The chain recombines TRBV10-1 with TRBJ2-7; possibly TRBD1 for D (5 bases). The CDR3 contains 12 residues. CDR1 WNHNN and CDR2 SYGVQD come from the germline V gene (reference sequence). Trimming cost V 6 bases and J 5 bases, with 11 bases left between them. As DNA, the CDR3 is TGCGCCAGCAGCGACAGATACCACGAGCAGTACTTC. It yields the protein CASSDRYHEQYF.

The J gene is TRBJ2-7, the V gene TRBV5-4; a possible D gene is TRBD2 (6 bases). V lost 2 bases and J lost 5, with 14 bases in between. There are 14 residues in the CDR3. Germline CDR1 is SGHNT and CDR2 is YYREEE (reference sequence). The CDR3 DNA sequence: TGTGCCAGCAGCTTTAGGGGAGGTGCGGACGAGCAGTACTTC. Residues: CASSFRGGADEQYF. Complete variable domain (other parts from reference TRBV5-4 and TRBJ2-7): ETGVTQSPTHLIKTRGQQVTLRCSSQSGHNTVSWYQQALGQGPQFIFQYYREEENGRGNFPPRFSGLQFPNYSSELNVNALELDDSALYLCASSFRGGADEQYFGPGTRLTVT.